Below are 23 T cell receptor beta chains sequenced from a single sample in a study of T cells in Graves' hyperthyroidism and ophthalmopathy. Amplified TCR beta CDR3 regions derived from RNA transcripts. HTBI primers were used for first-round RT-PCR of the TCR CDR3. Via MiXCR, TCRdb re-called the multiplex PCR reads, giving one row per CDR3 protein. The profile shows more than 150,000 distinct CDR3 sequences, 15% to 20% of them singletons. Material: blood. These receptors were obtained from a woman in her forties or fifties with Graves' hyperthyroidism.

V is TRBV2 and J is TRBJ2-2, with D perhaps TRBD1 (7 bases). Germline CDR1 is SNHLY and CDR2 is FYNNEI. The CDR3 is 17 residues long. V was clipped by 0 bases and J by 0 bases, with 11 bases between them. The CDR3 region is CASSEARDSPNTGELFF. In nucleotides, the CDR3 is TGTGCCAGCAGTGAAGCGCGGGACAGCCCGAACACCGGGGAGCTGTTTTTT.

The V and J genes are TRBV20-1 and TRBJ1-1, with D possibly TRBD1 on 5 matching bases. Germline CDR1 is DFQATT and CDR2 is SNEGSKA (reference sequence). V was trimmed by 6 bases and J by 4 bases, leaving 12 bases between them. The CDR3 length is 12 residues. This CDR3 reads CSADRGATEAFF. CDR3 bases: TGCAGTGCGGACCGAGGGGCCACTGAAGCTTTCTTT.

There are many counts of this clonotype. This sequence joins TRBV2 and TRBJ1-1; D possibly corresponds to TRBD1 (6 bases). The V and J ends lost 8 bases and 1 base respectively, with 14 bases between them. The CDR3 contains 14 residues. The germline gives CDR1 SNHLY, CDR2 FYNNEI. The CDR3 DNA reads TGTGCCAGCTATAAGGACAGTTCGAACACTGAAGCTTTCTTT. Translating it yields CASYKDSSNTEAFF.

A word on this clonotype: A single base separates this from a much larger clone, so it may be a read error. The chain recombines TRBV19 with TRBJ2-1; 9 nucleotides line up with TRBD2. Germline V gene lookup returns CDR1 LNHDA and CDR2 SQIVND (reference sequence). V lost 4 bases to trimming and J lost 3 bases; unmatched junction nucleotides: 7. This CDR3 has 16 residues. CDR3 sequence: CASSTVASGIYNEQFF. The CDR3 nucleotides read TGTGCCAGTAGTACAGTGGCTAGCGGGATCTACAATGAGCAGTTCTTC.

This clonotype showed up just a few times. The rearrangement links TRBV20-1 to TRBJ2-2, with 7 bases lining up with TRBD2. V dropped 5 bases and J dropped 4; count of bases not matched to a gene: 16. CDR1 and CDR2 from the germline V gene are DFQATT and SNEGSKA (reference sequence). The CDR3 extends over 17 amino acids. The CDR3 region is CSAYPRTSLPSTGELFF. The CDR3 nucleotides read TGCAGTGCTTACCCCCGGACTAGTCTCCCTAGCACCGGGGAGCTGTTTTTT.

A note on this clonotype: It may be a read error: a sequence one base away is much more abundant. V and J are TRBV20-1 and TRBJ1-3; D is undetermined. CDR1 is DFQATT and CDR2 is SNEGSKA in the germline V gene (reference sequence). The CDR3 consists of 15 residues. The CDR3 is CSASPPARGGNTLYF. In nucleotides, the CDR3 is TGCAGTGCTAGCCCGCCGGCCAGAGGTGGAAACACCTTATATTTT.

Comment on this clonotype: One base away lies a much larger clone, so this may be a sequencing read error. CDR3 in amino acids: CASSLFADERYF. The CDR3 region has the DNA TGTGCCAGCAGCCTCTTTGCTGACGAGCGGTACTTC. The rearrangement joins TRBV7-9 to TRBJ2-7; D remains ambiguous. CDR3 length: 12 residues. CDR1 is SEHNR, CDR2 FQNEAQ, per germline (reference sequence).

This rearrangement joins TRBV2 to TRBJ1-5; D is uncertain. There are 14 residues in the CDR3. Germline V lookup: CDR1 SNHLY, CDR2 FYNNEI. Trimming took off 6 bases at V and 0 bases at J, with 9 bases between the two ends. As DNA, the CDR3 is TGTGCCAGCAGCGAGCTTTCTAGCAATCAGCCCCAGCATTTT. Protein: CASSELSSNQPQHF.

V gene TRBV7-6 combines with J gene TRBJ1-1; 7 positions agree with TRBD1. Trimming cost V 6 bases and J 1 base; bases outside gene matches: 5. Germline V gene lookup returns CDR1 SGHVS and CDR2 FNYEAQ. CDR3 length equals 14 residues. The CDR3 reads CASRPDRENTEAFF. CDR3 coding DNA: TGTGCCAGCAGACCTGACAGGGAGAACACTGAAGCTTTCTTT.

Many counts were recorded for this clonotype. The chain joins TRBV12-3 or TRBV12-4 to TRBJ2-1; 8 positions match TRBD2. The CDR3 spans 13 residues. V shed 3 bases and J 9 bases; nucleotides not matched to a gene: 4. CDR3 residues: CASSFGGDAEQFF. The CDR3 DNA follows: TGTGCCAGCAGTTTCGGGGGGGACGCTGAGCAGTTCTTC.

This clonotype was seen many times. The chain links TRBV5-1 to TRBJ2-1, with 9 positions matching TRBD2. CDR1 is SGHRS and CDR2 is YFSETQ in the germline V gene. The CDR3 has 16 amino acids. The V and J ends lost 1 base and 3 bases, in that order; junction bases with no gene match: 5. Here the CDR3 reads CASSLTSGGNYNEQFF. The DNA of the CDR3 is TGCGCCAGCAGCTTGACAAGCGGGGGGAACTACAATGAGCAGTTCTTC.

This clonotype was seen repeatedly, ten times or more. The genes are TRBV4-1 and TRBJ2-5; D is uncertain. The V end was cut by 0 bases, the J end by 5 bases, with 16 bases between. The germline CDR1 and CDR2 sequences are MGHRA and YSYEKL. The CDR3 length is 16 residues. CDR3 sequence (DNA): TGCGCCAGCAGCCAAGACGGAGCAGGTCTAGGGGAGACCCAGTACTTC. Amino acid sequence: CASSQDGAGLGETQYF.

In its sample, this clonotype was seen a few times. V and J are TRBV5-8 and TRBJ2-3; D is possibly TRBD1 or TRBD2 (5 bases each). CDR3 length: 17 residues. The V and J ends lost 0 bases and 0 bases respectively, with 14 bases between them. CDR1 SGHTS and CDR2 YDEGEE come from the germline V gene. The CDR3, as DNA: TGTGCCAGCAGCTTGGCTTGGGGGACGACTAGCACAGATACGCAGTATTTT. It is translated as CASSLAWGTTSTDTQYF. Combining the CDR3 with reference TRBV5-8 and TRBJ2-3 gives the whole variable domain EAGVTQSPTHLIKTRGQQATLRCSPISGHTSVYWYQQALGLGLQFLLWYDEGEERNRGNFPPRFSGRQFPNYSSELNVNALELEDSALYLCASSLAWGTTSTDTQYFGPGTRLTVL.

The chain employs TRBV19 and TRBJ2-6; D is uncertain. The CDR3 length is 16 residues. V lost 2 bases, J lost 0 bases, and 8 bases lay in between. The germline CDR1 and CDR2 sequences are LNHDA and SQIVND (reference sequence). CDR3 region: CASSITRTSGANVLTF. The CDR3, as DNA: TGTGCCAGTAGTATAACGCGGACCTCTGGGGCCAACGTCCTGACTTTC.

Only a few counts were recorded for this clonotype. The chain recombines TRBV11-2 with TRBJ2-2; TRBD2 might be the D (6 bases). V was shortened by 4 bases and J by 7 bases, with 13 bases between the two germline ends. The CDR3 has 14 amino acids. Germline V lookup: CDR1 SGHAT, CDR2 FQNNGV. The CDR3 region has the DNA TGTGCCAGCAGCTCGGGGTGGGGAGGCGGGGAGCTGTTTTTT. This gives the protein CASSSGWGGGELFF. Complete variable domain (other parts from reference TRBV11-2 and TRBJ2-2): EAGVAQSPRYKIIEKRQSVAFWCNPISGHATLYWYQQILGQGPKLLIQFQNNGVVDDSQLPKDRFSAERLKGVDSTLKIQPAKLEDSAVYLCASSSGWGGGELFFGEGSRLTVL.

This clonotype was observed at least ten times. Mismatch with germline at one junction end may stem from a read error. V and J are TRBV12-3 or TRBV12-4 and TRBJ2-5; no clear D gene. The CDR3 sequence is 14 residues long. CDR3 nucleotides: TGTGCCAGCAGTTTATATAAGGGCGGAGAGACCCAGTGCTTC. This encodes CASSLYKGGETQCF.

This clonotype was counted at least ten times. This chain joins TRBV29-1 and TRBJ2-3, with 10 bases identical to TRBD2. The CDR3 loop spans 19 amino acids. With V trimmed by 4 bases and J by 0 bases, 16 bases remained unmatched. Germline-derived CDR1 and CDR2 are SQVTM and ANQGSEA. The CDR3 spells CSVAGLLAGLSFSTDTQYF. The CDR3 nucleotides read TGCAGCGTTGCAGGGCTACTAGCGGGGTTATCTTTTAGCACAGATACGCAGTATTTT.

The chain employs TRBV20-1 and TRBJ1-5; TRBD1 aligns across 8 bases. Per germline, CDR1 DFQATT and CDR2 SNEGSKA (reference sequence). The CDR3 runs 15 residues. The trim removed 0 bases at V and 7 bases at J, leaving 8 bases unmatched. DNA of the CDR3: TGCAGTGCTAGAGATCCCGACAGGGGATACCAGCCCCAGCATTTT. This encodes CSARDPDRGYQPQHF.

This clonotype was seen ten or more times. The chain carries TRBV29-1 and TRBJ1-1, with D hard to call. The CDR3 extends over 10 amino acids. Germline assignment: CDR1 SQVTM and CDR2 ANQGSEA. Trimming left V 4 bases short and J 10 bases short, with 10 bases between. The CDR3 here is CSVGGRSAFF. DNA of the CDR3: TGCAGCGTTGGGGGTCGGTCAGCTTTCTTT.

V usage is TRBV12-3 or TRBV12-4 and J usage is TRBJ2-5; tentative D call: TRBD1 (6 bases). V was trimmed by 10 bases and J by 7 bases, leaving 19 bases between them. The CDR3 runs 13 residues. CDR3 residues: CATGQSFGGTQYF. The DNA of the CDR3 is TGTGCCACCGGACAGTCTTTTGGTGGGACCCAGTACTTC.

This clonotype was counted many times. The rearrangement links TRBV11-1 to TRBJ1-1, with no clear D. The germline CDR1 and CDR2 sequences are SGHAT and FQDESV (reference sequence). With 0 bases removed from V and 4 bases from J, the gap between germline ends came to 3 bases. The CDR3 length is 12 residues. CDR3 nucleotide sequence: TGTGCCAGCAGCTTAGCTAGCACTGAAGCTTTCTTT. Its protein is CASSLASTEAFF.

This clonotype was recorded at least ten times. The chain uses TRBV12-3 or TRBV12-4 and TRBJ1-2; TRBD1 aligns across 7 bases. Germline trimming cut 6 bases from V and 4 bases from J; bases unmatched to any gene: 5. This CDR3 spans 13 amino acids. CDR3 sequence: CASSRGTVYGYTF. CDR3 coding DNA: TGTGCCAGCAGCCGAGGGACAGTCTATGGCTACACCTTC.

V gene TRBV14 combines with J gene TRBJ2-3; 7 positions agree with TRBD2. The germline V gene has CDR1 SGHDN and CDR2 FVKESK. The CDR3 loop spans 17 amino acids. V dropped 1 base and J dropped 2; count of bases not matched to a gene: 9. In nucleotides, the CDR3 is TGTGCCAGCAGCCAAGTTTATCTAGCGGACTTCACAGATACGCAGTATTTT. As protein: CASSQVYLADFTDTQYF.